These T cell receptor beta chains were read from a single sample in a study of CD8 T cells in ankylosing spondylitis. TCRdb analysed the 5' RACE reads with MiXCR anew, one entry per CDR3 protein. Among some 700,000 distinct CDR3 sequences listed, 15% to 20% were seen once. Sequenced material: blood, either unsorted or a sorted T cell fraction (not recorded which). The receptor set was obtained from a male donor with ankylosing spondylitis. Each CDR3 is given with its conserved first and last residue. D genes are given only for firm matches. Size is stated for part of the rows, as once, few or many counts, or as a class when the clone is expanded.

>few|TRBV12-3/TRBV12-4|TRBJ2-1|NA
TGTGCCAGCAGTTTAGCGGCGAAGCAGTTCTTC
CASSLAAKQFF
>few|TRBV12-3/TRBV12-4|TRBJ2-7|TRBD1
TGTGCCAGCACCCCAAAGGGGGCCATCTACGAGCAGTACTTC
CASTPKGAIYEQYF
>few|TRBV28|TRBJ2-1|TRBD1
TGTGCCAGCAGTTCCCAAGGACAGGGGAGGGGTGAGCAGTTCTTC
CASSSQGQGRGEQFF
>few|TRBV15|TRBJ1-4|NA
TGTGCCACCAGCAGTGGGAAGGATAATGAAAAACTGTTTTTT
CATSSGKDNEKLFF
>NA|TRBV5-1|TRBJ2-7|NA
TGCGCCAGCAGCCCGATCGACAGAACCTACGAGCAGTACTTC
CASSPIDRTYEQYF
>NA|TRBV20-1|TRBJ2-5|TRBD1
TGCAGTGCTTTCCCCGGACAGGGGTCGGAGACCCAGTACTTC
CSAFPGQGSETQYF
>NA|TRBV10-3|TRBJ2-7|NA
TGTGCCATCAGCTCCCGGGAGCAGTACTTC
CAISSREQYF
>few|TRBV7-9|TRBJ2-6|NA
TGTGCCACCCCGGTTGGGGCCAACGTCCTGACTTTC
CATPVGANVLTF
>NA|TRBV20-1|TRBJ2-2|NA
TGCAGTGCTAGAGTGAGCGGCACCGGGGAGCTGTTTTTT
CSARVSGTGELFF
>few|TRBV7-9|TRBJ1-4|NA
TGTGCCAGCAGCTCCAGACAAAATGAAAAACTGTTTTTT
CASSSRQNEKLFF
>many|TRBV29-1|TRBJ2-1|TRBD2
TGCAGCGCCGATGGGCTAGCGGGAGACAATGAGCAGTTCTTC
CSADGLAGDNEQFF
>NA|TRBV10-3|TRBJ1-3|NA
TGTGCCATCAGTGTCGACGGCTCTGGAAACACCATATATTTT
CAISVDGSGNTIYF
>NA|TRBV7-6|TRBJ2-3|TRBD1
TGTGCCAGCAGCTTCGAGGACAGGGTGACAGATACGCAGTATTTT
CASSFEDRVTDTQYF
>few|TRBV20-1|TRBJ2-7|TRBD2
TGCAGTGCTGATCTAGCGGGGGACTACGAGCAGTACTTC
CSADLAGDYEQYF
>NA|TRBV7-9|TRBJ1-2|NA
TGTGCCAGCAGCTTATATTCCCCAGGGTCCGATGGCTACACCTTC
CASSLYSPGSDGYTF
>NA|TRBV11-2|TRBJ2-7|NA
TGTGCCAGCAGCTATCTACTCGGGACCGCAACCTACGAGCAGTACTTC
CASSYLLGTATYEQYF
>NA|TRBV12-3/TRBV12-4|TRBJ2-7|NA
TGTGCCAGCAGCCAAAAATCCGGGGGAGCCTACGAGCAGTACTTC
CASSQKSGGAYEQYF
>few|TRBV4-2|TRBJ2-3|TRBD2
TGTGCCAGCAGCCAAGCTAGCGGGGGGGATACGCAGTATTTT
CASSQASGGDTQYF
>NA|TRBV30|TRBJ2-7|NA
TGTGCCTCAGACCGGGGCCCCTACGAGCAGTACTTC
CASDRGPYEQYF
>few|TRBV12-3/TRBV12-4|TRBJ1-2|TRBD1
TGTGCCAGCAGTTTAGTTGCGGACAGGGCCGGCTACACCTTC
CASSLVADRAGYTF
>NA|TRBV4-3|TRBJ2-5|NA
TGCGCCAGCAGCCAGTCCATCCGGGAGACCCAGTACTTC
CASSQSIRETQYF
>NA|TRBV20-1|TRBJ1-1|TRBD1
TGCAGTGCTATCGTGGCCGAAACCAAACAGGGGGATCGCACTGAAGCTTTCTTT
CSAIVAETKQGDRTEAFF
>few|TRBV24-1|TRBJ2-1|NA
TGTGCCACCAGTGCCCCCCTGGGGTGGGACAATGAGCAGTTCTTC
CATSAPLGWDNEQFF
>NA|TRBV4-2|TRBJ2-1|TRBD2
TGTGCCAGCAGCCAAGAGATAGCGGGAGGTAAGAATGAGCAGTTCTTC
CASSQEIAGGKNEQFF
>NA|TRBV6-1|TRBJ2-7|TRBD1
TGTGCCAGCAGGTCCGCGGGGACAGGAACCTACGAGCAGTACTTC
CASRSAGTGTYEQYF
>NA|TRBV30|TRBJ2-3|NA
TGTGCCTGGAGTGTGGCCGGCTATAGCACAGATACGCAGTATTTT
CAWSVAGYSTDTQYF
>NA|TRBV12-3/TRBV12-4|TRBJ1-3|NA
TGTGCCAGCAGACCAAGCTCTGGAAACACCATATATTTT
CASRPSSGNTIYF
>few|TRBV6-1|TRBJ2-2|TRBD2
TGTGCCAGCAGCGATGGTCGACTAGCGGAGAACACCGGGGAGCTGTTTTTT
CASSDGRLAENTGELFF
>once|TRBV4-3|TRBJ2-7|NA
TGCGCCAGCAGCCAAGATCAGCGGACCTCCTACGAGCAGTACTTC
CASSQDQRTSYEQYF
>few|TRBV6-2/TRBV6-3|TRBJ1-2|NA
TGTGCCTGCGGGGACTATGGCTACACCTTC
CACGDYGYTF
>few|TRBV20-1|TRBJ2-5|TRBD2
TGCAGTGCTAACCCAGATGACTTGGCGGGGGGGTATTGGGAGACCCAGTACTTC
CSANPDDLAGGYWETQYF
>many|TRBV12-3/TRBV12-4|TRBJ1-5|NA
TGTGCCAGCAGAGAACCCGGAGTCAGCAAGCAGCCCCAGCATTTT
CASREPGVSKQPQHF
>NA|TRBV4-2|TRBJ2-2|NA
TGTGCCAGCAGCCAAGGGGGCAGCGCGAACACCGGGGAGCTGTTTTTT
CASSQGGSANTGELFF
>few|TRBV18|TRBJ2-2|TRBD1
TGTGCCAGCTCACTCGACCGGGACAGGATTTACACCGGGGAGCTGTTTTTT
CASSLDRDRIYTGELFF
>many|TRBV12-3/TRBV12-4|TRBJ2-7|NA
TGTGCCAGCAGTTCGAGCAGGAATAACATCCACGAGCAGTACTTC
CASSSSRNNIHEQYF
>many|TRBV4-2|TRBJ2-1|NA
TGTGCCAGCAGCCAAGAATACGGAGCCTACAATGAGCAGTTCTTC
CASSQEYGAYNEQFF
>NA|TRBV7-2|TRBJ2-7|TRBD1
TGTGCCAGCAGCCCACGGACAGGGTACTACTACGAGCAGTACTTC
CASSPRTGYYYEQYF
>NA|TRBV5-1|TRBJ1-1|TRBD1
TGCGCCAGCAGCTTGGGACAGGGCCCCCATACCGCTTTCTTT
CASSLGQGPHTAFF
>NA|TRBV9|TRBJ2-2|NA
TGTGCCAGCAGCGTAGGAGGATATGGCACCGGGGAGCTGTTTTTT
CASSVGGYGTGELFF
>NA|TRBV5-1|TRBJ1-2|TRBD1
TGCGCCAGCAGCTCGAAAACAGGGGGATTCGACTATGGCTACACCTTC
CASSSKTGGFDYGYTF
>NA|TRBV15|TRBJ2-5|NA
TGTGCCACCAGCAGGAGGGAGACCCAGTACTTC
CATSRRETQYF
>NA|TRBV19|TRBJ1-5|NA
TGTGCCAGTAGTATAGCTGGGACATTAAATCAGCCCCAGCATTTT
CASSIAGTLNQPQHF
>few|TRBV12-3/TRBV12-4|TRBJ2-1|NA
TGTGCCAGCAGTTTACTGCCAGGGATGGGAAATGAGCAGTTCTTC
CASSLLPGMGNEQFF
>NA|TRBV3-1|TRBJ2-2|NA
TGTGCCAGCAGCCGAGGACTATCCACCGGGAAGCTGTTTTTT
CASSRGLSTGKLFF
>few|TRBV29-1|TRBJ2-1|NA
TGCAGCGTTTCCGGGGTAGACGGACAGATATCCTACAATGAGCAGTTCTTC
CSVSGVDGQISYNEQFF
>NA|TRBV5-6|TRBJ2-7|NA
TGTGCCAGCAGCTTGGGAACGCCCTCCTTAACCTACGAGCAGTACTTC
CASSLGTPSLTYEQYF
>many|TRBV12-3/TRBV12-4|TRBJ2-7|NA
TGTGCCAGCAGTTTAGCTGGGCAGGGCCCCTACGAGCAGTACTTC
CASSLAGQGPYEQYF
>NA|TRBV28|TRBJ1-2|TRBD1
TGTGCCAGCACCACCGGGACAGGGACATTTGCTAACTATGGCTACACCTTC
CASTTGTGTFANYGYTF
>few|TRBV20-1|TRBJ1-4|NA
TGCAGTGCCGCGGACCAGGGTGAAAAACTGTTTTTT
CSAADQGEKLFF
>few|TRBV11-2|TRBJ2-5|TRBD2
TGTGCCAGCAGCTTTCCTAGCGGGGGACAAGAGACCCAGTACTTC
CASSFPSGGQETQYF
>NA|TRBV7-9|TRBJ1-1|NA
TGTGCCAGCAGCTCCGGTGAGGGCGTGAACACTGAAGCTTTCTTT
CASSSGEGVNTEAFF
>NA|TRBV20-1|TRBJ2-7|NA
TGCAGTGCTAGACCACCCCCCACAAGCTCCTACGAGCAGTACTTC
CSARPPPTSSYEQYF
>few|TRBV20-1|TRBJ2-1|TRBD2
TGCAGTGCCCTAGCGGGAGGTTACAATGAGCAGTTCTTC
CSALAGGYNEQFF
>few|TRBV12-3/TRBV12-4|TRBJ2-7|NA
TGTGCCAGCAGTTCAGGACAATTTTCCTACGAGCAGTACTTC
CASSSGQFSYEQYF
>NA|TRBV6-5|TRBJ2-7|NA
TGTGCCAGTAACCGAGGGTTCGAGCAGTACTTC
CASNRGFEQYF
>NA|TRBV9|TRBJ2-5|NA
TGTGCCAGCAGCGGCCACTATAGAGGTGGGACCCAGTACTTC
CASSGHYRGGTQYF
>few|TRBV12-3/TRBV12-4|TRBJ2-3|TRBD2
TGTGCCAGCAGCCGCGGACTAGCGGGGCCTGATACGCAGTATTTT
CASSRGLAGPDTQYF
>NA|TRBV7-2|TRBJ1-2|NA
TGTGCCAGCAGCTTTGAAACGGCGGGTGGCTACACCTTC
CASSFETAGGYTF
>few|TRBV12-3/TRBV12-4|TRBJ2-2|NA
TGTGCCAGCAGTTCAAGGGGAACGAACACCGGGGAGCTGTTTTTT
CASSSRGTNTGELFF
>NA|TRBV9|TRBJ2-7|NA
TGTGCCAGCAGCGTAGGGGGGGGCTCCTCCGAGCAGTACTTC
CASSVGGGSSEQYF